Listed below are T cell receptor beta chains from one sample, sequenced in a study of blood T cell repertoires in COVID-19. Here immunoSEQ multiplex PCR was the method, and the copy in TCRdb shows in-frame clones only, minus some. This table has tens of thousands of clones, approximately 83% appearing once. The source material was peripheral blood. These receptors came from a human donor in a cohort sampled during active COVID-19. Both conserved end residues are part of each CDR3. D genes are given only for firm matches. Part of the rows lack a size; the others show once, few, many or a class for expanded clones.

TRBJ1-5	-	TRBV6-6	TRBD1	TGTGCCAGCAGACTCCTAGGACAGGGAGTCAATCAGCCCCAGCATTTT	CASRLLGQGVNQPQHF
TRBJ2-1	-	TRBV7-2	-	TGTGCCAGCAGCCAAGACTTCAATGAGCAGTTCTTC	CASSQDFNEQFF
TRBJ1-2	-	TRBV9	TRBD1	TGTGCCAGCAGCGTCGGACAGGGTAACTATGGCTACACCTTC	CASSVGQGNYGYTF
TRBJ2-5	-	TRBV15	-	TGTGCCATCAAAGTGGTACGGCAGCCCGAGGGAGAGACCCAGTACTTC	CAIKVVRQPEGETQYF
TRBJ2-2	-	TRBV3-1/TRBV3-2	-	TGTGCCAGCAGCCACCACAGTGCCACCGGGGAGCTGTTTTTT	CASSHHSATGELFF
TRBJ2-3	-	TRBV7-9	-	TGTGCCAGCAGCTTAACCCGAGGAGGGGTTCCAGCAGATACGCAGTATTTT	CASSLTRGGVPADTQYF
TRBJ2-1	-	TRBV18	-	TGTGCCAGCTCTCCTCTAGGCCGATGGGATGAGCAGTTCTTC	CASSPLGRWDEQFF
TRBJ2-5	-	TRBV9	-	TGTGCCAGCAGCGCCCCCGCAGGGGAGACCCAGTACTTC	CASSAPAGETQYF
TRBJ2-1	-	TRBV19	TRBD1	TGTGCCAGTAGACCCACGGGGACAGGTTACAATGAGCAGTTCTTC	CASRPTGTGYNEQFF
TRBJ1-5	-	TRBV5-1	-	TGCGCCAGCAGCTTGGCCCCGCAGGGCGGAAATCAGCCCCAGCATTTT	CASSLAPQGGNQPQHF
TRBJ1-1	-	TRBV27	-	TGTGCCAGCAGTTCAGGACAGAACACTGAAGCTTTCTTT	CASSSGQNTEAFF
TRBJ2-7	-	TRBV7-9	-	TGTGCCAGCAGCTTAACAGTTGACGAGCAGTACTTC	CASSLTVDEQYF
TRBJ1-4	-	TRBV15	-	TGTGCCACCAGCAGAGACCCTACAGCGGTAAATGAAAAACTGTTTTTT	CATSRDPTAVNEKLFF
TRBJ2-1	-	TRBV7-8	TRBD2	TGTGCCAGCAGCTTAGGGGGCGGCGGGGGTTCCTACAATGAGCAGTTCTTC	CASSLGGGGGSYNEQFF
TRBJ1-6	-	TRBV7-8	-	TGTGCCAGCAGCTTAGCAGAAGACCCCCGAGGGCATTCACCCCTCCACTTT	CASSLAEDPRGHSPLHF
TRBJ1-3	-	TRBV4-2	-	TGTGCCAGCAGCCAAGATAATGGGAGGCTAGGGGACTCTGGAAACACCATATATTTT	CASSQDNGRLGDSGNTIYF
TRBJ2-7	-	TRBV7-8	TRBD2	TGTGCCAGCAGCCGACTAGCGGGGATGTACGAGCAGTACTTC	CASSRLAGMYEQYF
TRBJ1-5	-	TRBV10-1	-	TGCGCCAGAGGAGGTTTCCCCAATCAGCCCCAGCATTTT	CARGGFPNQPQHF
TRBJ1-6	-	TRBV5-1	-	TGCGCCAGCAGGCTTGAGTCCGGTTGGTCACCCCTCCACTTT	CASRLESGWSPLHF
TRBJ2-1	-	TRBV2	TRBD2	TGTGCCAGCAGTGCACGTCTAGCGGGGTTAACAAATGAGCAGTTCTTC	CASSARLAGLTNEQFF
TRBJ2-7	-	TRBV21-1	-	TGTGCCAGCAGCAAAGGCGAAATCGCAGGGATATTTTACGAGCAGTACTTC	CASSKGEIAGIFYEQYF
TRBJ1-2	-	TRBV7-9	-	TGTGCCAGCAGCTTAGACATGGGGGGTCCCTGGTATGGCTACACCTTC	CASSLDMGGPWYGYTF
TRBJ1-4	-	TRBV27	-	TGTGCCAGCAGTCACACAGGGCCTAATGAAAAACTGTTTTTT	CASSHTGPNEKLFF
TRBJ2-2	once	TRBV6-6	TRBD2	TGTGCCAGCAGAGATCAGCGGGGGGGCGTCGGGGAGCTGTTTTTT	CASRDQRGGVGELFF
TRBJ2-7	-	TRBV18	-	TGTGCCAGCTCTGAGCGACGGCTTCACGAGCAGTACTTC	CASSERRLHEQYF
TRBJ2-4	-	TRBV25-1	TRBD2	TGTGCCAGCAGCAGCGGGGGAGCGGGAAACATTCAGTACTTC	CASSSGGAGNIQYF
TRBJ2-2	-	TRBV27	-	TGTGCCAGCAGTTTTAGACATCCAAACACCGGGGAGCTGTTTTTT	CASSFRHPNTGELFF
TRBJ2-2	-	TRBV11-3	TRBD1	TGTGCCAGCAGCTCCGGGACAGGGTTGGCCACGAACACCGGGGAGCTGTTTTTT	CASSSGTGLATNTGELFF
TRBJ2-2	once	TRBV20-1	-	TGCAGTGCCCGAGCCGCCGGGGAGCTGTTTTTT	CSARAAGELFF
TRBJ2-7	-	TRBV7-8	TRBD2	TGTGCCAGCAGCTTAGGAGTTGGGGGGGCCTACGAGCAGTACTTC	CASSLGVGGAYEQYF
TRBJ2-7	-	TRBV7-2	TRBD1	TGTGCCAGCAGCCTCGGGACAGGCTCCTACGAGCAGTACTTC	CASSLGTGSYEQYF
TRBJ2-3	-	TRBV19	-	TGTGCCAGTAGTATGCAGGGTAAGGCAGATACGCAGTATTTT	CASSMQGKADTQYF
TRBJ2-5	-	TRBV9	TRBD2	TGTGCCAGCAGCGTAGCAGGGGGGACTAGCCGAGAGACCCAGTACTTC	CASSVAGGTSRETQYF
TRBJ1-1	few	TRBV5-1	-	TGCGCCAGCAGCCCAGATCCGAACAGGGCTGGCGCGAACACTGAAGCTTTCTTT	CASSPDPNRAGANTEAFF
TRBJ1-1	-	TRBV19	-	TGTGCCAGTAGTATAATACCCGGGAACACTGAAGCTTTCTTT	CASSIIPGNTEAFF
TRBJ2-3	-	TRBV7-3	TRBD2	TGTGCCAGCAGCCCAGCGGGGCGGGATACGCAGTATTTT	CASSPAGRDTQYF
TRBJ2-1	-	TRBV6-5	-	TGTGCCAGCAGTTACTCGGGGAGTTACAATGAGCAGTTCTTC	CASSYSGSYNEQFF
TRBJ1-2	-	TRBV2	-	TGTGCCAGCAGTGAAGAATGGCGGAATGGCTACACCTTC	CASSEEWRNGYTF
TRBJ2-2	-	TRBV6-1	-	TGTGCCAGCAGTGAAAGCCGAGGGGGCACCGGGGAGCTGTTTTTT	CASSESRGGTGELFF
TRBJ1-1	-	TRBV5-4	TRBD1	TGTGCCAGCAGCATGCCCGGGACAGGGGGTGGTGCTGAAGCTTTCTTT	CASSMPGTGGGAEAFF
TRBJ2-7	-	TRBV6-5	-	TGTGCCAGCAGCGTACTTGGCGAGCAGTACTTC	CASSVLGEQYF
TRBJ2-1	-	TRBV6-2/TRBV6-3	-	TGTGCCAGCAGTTACTCGCTGCCATCCCTATTCTTC	CASSYSLPSLFF
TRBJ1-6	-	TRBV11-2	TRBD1	TGTGCCAGCAGCTCACCGGGACAGGGGGTTTCACCCCTCCACTTT	CASSSPGQGVSPLHF
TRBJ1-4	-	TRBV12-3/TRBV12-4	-	TGTGCCAGCAGTTTAGACGTCCCCAACAAGATGTTTTTT	CASSLDVPNKMFF
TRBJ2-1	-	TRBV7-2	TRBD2	TGTGCCAGCAGCTTAAAAAGCGGGGGCTACAATGAGCAGTTCTTC	CASSLKSGGYNEQFF
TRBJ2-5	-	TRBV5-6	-	TGTGCCAGCAGCCGGGACACCCAAGAGACCCAGTACTTC	CASSRDTQETQYF
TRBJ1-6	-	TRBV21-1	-	TGTGCCAGCAGACGCCGGGACAGGGCGAATAATTCACCCCTCCACTTT	CASRRRDRANNSPLHF
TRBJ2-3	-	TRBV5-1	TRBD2	TGCGCCAGCAGCTTGGGTGCTAGCGGGGGTGATACGCAGTATTTT	CASSLGASGGDTQYF
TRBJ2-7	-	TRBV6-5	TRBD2	TGTGCCAGCTTAGGGGACTACCTCTACGAGCAGTACTTC	CASLGDYLYEQYF
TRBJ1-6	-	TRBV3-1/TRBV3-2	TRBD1	TGTGCCAGCAGCCAAGGACAGGGTTTTTCACCCCTCCACTTT	CASSQGQGFSPLHF
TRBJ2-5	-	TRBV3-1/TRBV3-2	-	TGTGCCAGCAGCCAAGATTCAACCCGCGGGACCCAGTACTTC	CASSQDSTRGTQYF
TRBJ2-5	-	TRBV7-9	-	TGTGCCAGCAGCTTAGCGATGGGGGCTGAGACCCAGTACTTC	CASSLAMGAETQYF
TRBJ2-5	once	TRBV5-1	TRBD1	TGCGCCAGCAGCTTGCTCCCAGGGGGCGGAGAGACCCAGTACTTC	CASSLLPGGGETQYF
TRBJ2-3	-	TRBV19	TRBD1	TGTGCCAGTAGTACAGGGGGCTTTACAGATACGCAGTATTTT	CASSTGGFTDTQYF
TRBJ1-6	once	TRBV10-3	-	TGTGCCATCTCCGACAGGCGAAGTGATCCCCTCCACTTT	CAISDRRSDPLHF
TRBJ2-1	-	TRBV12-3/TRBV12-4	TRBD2	TGTGCCAGCAGGGGGCTAGCGGGGCTTGAGCAGTTCTTC	CASRGLAGLEQFF
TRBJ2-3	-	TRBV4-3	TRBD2	TGCGCCAGCAGCCAAGATCCTTCCGCGGGGGGCGGACTCACAGATACGCAGTATTTT	CASSQDPSAGGGLTDTQYF
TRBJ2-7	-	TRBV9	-	TGTGCCAGCAGCCCCTCGTGGAGGGTCCACGAGCAGTACTTC	CASSPSWRVHEQYF
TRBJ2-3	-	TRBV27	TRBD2	TGTGCCAGCAGTAGGAGGTTTTGGCCGACTAGCGGGGGAGGAGGAGATACGCAGTATTTT	CASSRRFWPTSGGGGDTQYF